This TCR beta chain was found in a study of blood T cell repertoires in COVID-19. Across the whole study: Italy, Spain and the United States were the sources of the convalescent and acute COVID-19 samples. T cells, B-cell-depleted T cells, or PBMCs provided the cDNA or gDNA that served as material.

This clone has only one observation. Compared with germline, one end of the junction differs, possibly owing to a read error. Profiling relied on immunoSEQ multiplex PCR, and the TCRdb table lists in-frame clones only, not all of them. The sample consists of approximately 39,000 clones, 85% to 95% of them appearing once. Per germline, CDR1 MNHEY and CDR2 SVGAGI. The CDR3 is 15 residues long. The TCR was taken from a human donor with active COVID-19. The donor label of this sample is uncertain. Sequencing was carried out using peripheral blood. The genes are TRBV6-5 and TRBJ1-3, with a possible D match to TRBD1 (6 bases). In DNA, the CDR3 is TGTGCCAGCAGCCGACTTGGGGGCTCTGGAAACGCCATATATTTT. Amino acids: CASSRLGGSGNAIYF.